This is a list of T cell receptor beta chains from one sample in a study of blood T cell repertoires in COVID-19. The assay was immunoSEQ multiplex PCR, and TCRdb's table has in-frame clones only and misses some. The sample lists fewer than 200,000 clones, 85% to 90% occurring once. The sample was peripheral blood. These TCRs come from an elderly woman with COVID-19, enrolled during active disease. Both conserved end residues are part of each CDR3. The D gene is left open where the match is weak. A row's size may be missing; if present it is once, few, many or a size class.

j_gene	abundance	v_gene	d_gene	CDR3nt	CDR3aa
TRBJ2-5	-	TRBV5-4	-	TGTGCCAGCAGCTTCCGCTCAGAAGAGACCCAGTACTTC	CASSFRSEETQYF
TRBJ2-1	-	TRBV11-3	TRBD2	TGTGCCAGCAGCCCCGGACTAGCGGCCAATGAGCAGTTCTTC	CASSPGLAANEQFF
TRBJ1-5	-	TRBV5-1	-	TGCGCCAGCAGCTTGGGGGACATCAATCAGCCCCAGCATTTT	CASSLGDINQPQHF
TRBJ1-3	-	TRBV6-5	-	TGTGCCAGCAGTTACTCAGAGCTGAGCTCTGGAAACACCATATATTTT	CASSYSELSSGNTIYF
TRBJ1-1	few	TRBV3-1/TRBV3-2	TRBD1	TGTGCCAGCACCCCGGGACAGTACACTGAAGCTTTCTTT	CASTPGQYTEAFF
TRBJ2-1	once	TRBV19	TRBD2	TGTGCCAGTAGAACGGGGACTAGCGCTGTCAATGAGCAGTTCTTC	CASRTGTSAVNEQFF
TRBJ2-7	-	TRBV3-1/TRBV3-2	-	TGTGCCAGCAGCCGTGCCAGGGCAGGGCCGGAGCAGTACTTC	CASSRARAGPEQYF
TRBJ2-2	-	TRBV6-2/TRBV6-3	-	TGTGCCAGCAGTTACTTATTTAGCGCGAACACCGGGGAGCTGTTTTTT	CASSYLFSANTGELFF
TRBJ1-4	-	TRBV11-1	TRBD1	TGTGCCAGCAGCCCAGGGGACAGGGGCCAAGTGGAAAAACTGTTTTTT	CASSPGDRGQVEKLFF
TRBJ2-2	-	TRBV6-6	TRBD1	TGTGCCAGCAGTTCCGGGACAGGGGAGGTAACCGGGGAGCTGTTTTTT	CASSSGTGEVTGELFF
TRBJ2-3	-	TRBV18	TRBD2	TGTGCCAGCTCCCTCCAGCCGGGACTAGCAGATGCAGATACGCAGTATTTT	CASSLQPGLADADTQYF
TRBJ2-7	-	TRBV7-2	-	TGTGCCAGCAGCGTCACTCAGGGGGACTTCGAGCAGTACTTC	CASSVTQGDFEQYF
TRBJ2-1	-	TRBV10-3	-	TGTGCCATCAGTGAGTCACACAGTGAGCAGTTCTTC	CAISESHSEQFF
TRBJ1-1	-	TRBV13	-	TGTGCCAGCAGCTACTCCCCCCTGACAGCTAGTTCGAACACTGAAGCTTTCTTT	CASSYSPLTASSNTEAFF
TRBJ1-5	-	TRBV7-8	-	TGTGCCAGCAGCCCGCTGACGGGAAATCAGCCCCAGCATTTT	CASSPLTGNQPQHF
TRBJ1-1	-	TRBV19	-	TGTGCCAGTAGGTTATACACTGAAGCTTTCTTT	CASRLYTEAFF
TRBJ2-1	-	TRBV12-3/TRBV12-4	-	TGTGCCAGCCAGGGTTGGCGGAATGAGCAGTTCTTC	CASQGWRNEQFF
TRBJ2-1	-	TRBV7-8	-	TGTGCCAGCAGCTTAGCGTCACTGGTAGCGGTCTCCAATGAGCAGTTCTTC	CASSLASLVAVSNEQFF
TRBJ1-4	-	TRBV5-1	-	TGCGCCAGCAGCTTGGTAGGGGGTGCCAATGAAAAACTGTTTTTT	CASSLVGGANEKLFF
TRBJ2-7	-	TRBV7-9	-	TGTGCCAGCAGCTCAAACAGGGTCGGCGAGCAGTACTTC	CASSSNRVGEQYF
TRBJ2-7	-	TRBV4-1	-	TGCGCCAGCAGCCAAGATAACGGAGGGGGCACCTACGAGCAGTACTTC	CASSQDNGGGTYEQYF
TRBJ1-6	-	TRBV10-3	-	TGTGCCATCAGTGGGCAGTCTGATTCACCCCTCCACTTT	CAISGQSDSPLHF
TRBJ1-4	-	TRBV27	TRBD1	TGTGCCAGCAGTTTATCGATTTCGGGGACAGGCGCCTTAAAACTGTTTTTT	CASSLSISGTGALKLFF
TRBJ1-1	-	TRBV12-3/TRBV12-4	-	TGTGCCAGCAGCCCCCAGGTCTTCGCTGAAGCTTTCTTT	CASSPQVFAEAFF
TRBJ2-1	-	TRBV19	-	TGTGCCAGTAGTATACAGGCTATGACAGTTTTATACAATGAGCAGTTCTTC	CASSIQAMTVLYNEQFF
TRBJ1-6	-	TRBV27	-	TGTGCCAGCAGTTTAATCAGGGGCGGATCACCCCTCCACTTT	CASSLIRGGSPLHF
TRBJ2-5	-	TRBV6-2/TRBV6-3	-	TGTGCCAGCAGTTACTCGATAGGGGCAGAGACCCAGTACTTC	CASSYSIGAETQYF
TRBJ2-2	-	TRBV19	-	TGTGCCAGTAGAGTAGCGTTAGCGAACACCGGGGAGCTGTTTTTT	CASRVALANTGELFF
TRBJ1-5	-	TRBV9	-	TGTGCCAGCAGCTCTCGCCCACCAGGGGAGCCCCAGCATTTT	CASSSRPPGEPQHF
TRBJ1-1	-	TRBV19	-	TGTGCCACAAGCGTGCGGGGCATGAACACTGAAGCTTTCTTT	CATSVRGMNTEAFF
TRBJ2-5	-	TRBV27	TRBD1	TGTGCCAGCAGTCCCCAACAGGGGCATGAGACCCAGTACTTC	CASSPQQGHETQYF
TRBJ1-1	-	TRBV4-3	TRBD1	TGCGCCAGCAACTTCGACAGGGGGAACACTGAAGCTTTCTTT	CASNFDRGNTEAFF